A single sample gave rise to the 16 T cell receptor beta chains below, sequenced in a study of blood T cells in healthy people across ages (dated by TCRdb to 2015 to 2017). Library preparation employed 5' RACE. These reads were obtained on an Illumina HiSeq 2500. A second PCR of roughly 7 to 12 cycles was run with a J-beta primer mix and a sample-barcoded 5' primer. The raw public data were reprocessed by TCRdb itself: fastp quality trimming at Q25, MiXCR clonotype calling, in-frame beta chains only. Identical CDR3 protein sequences are pooled into one entry, listed with their most common genes and DNA. The sample table contains hundreds of thousands of distinct CDR3 sequences; only one count was recorded for approximately 50% of them. Under 35% of the sample goes to the ten largest clones. Sample: blood. These receptors were collected from a woman in her sixties or seventies in good health.

The chain couples TRBV5-1 to TRBJ2-5, with no clear D. CDR1 SGHRS and CDR2 YFSETQ come from the germline V gene. This CDR3 has 14 residues. V shed 0 bases and J shed 2 bases, with 8 bases lying between them. The CDR3 protein is CASSLDGLQETQYF. CDR3 coding DNA: TGCGCCAGCAGCTTGGACGGGTTACAAGAGACCCAGTACTTC. Combining the CDR3 with reference TRBV5-1 and TRBJ2-5 gives the whole variable domain KAGVTQTPRYLIKTRGQQVTLSCSPISGHRSVSWYQQTPGQGLQFLFEYFSETQRNKGNFPGRFSGRQFSNSRSEMNVSTLELGDSALYLCASSLDGLQETQYFGPGTRLLVL.

The rearrangement uses TRBV7-9 and TRBJ2-3; D might be TRBD1 (6 bases). CDR1 is SEHNR, CDR2 FQNEAQ, per germline (reference sequence). V lost 5 bases and J lost 3, with 24 bases in between. The CDR3 sequence is 18 residues long. In DNA form, the CDR3 reads TGTGCCAGCAGCCCCAGCTCTGGGGGCCGGTTACTTACAGATACGCAGTATTTT. This translates into CASSPSSGGRLLTDTQYF.

This clonotype showed up just a few times. This chain uses TRBV4-2 with TRBJ2-3; D remains ambiguous. Trimming removed 1 base from V and 4 bases from J, with 12 bases in between. Looked up from germline, CDR1 is LGHNA and CDR2 is YNFKEQ. The CDR3 runs 15 residues. The CDR3 loop is CASSQGAERPDTQYF. The DNA for the CDR3 is TGTGCCAGCAGCCAAGGAGCCGAGCGACCAGATACGCAGTATTTT.

This chain links TRBV7-2 with TRBJ1-5; D is perhaps TRBD1 (5 bases). Germline V gene data show CDR1 as SGHTA and CDR2 as FQGNSA. This CDR3 is 13 amino acids long. The V end lost 3 bases, the J end lost 6 bases, and 9 bases lay between the germline ends. DNA for the CDR3: TGTGCCAGCAGCTTCAGGGTAGCTCAGCCCCAGCATTTT. As protein: CASSFRVAQPQHF.

In this sample, this clonotype turned up once. CDR3 protein: CASGDHRTDTQYF. CDR3 nucleotides: TGTGCCAGCGGCGACCACCGCACAGATACGCAGTATTTT. This chain links TRBV12-3 or TRBV12-4 with TRBJ2-3; D is ambiguous. V lost 8 bases and J 1 base, leaving 10 bases between the germline ends. CDR3 length: 13 amino acids.

This chain connects TRBV30 to TRBJ2-5; tentative D call: TRBD1 (5 bases). Per the germline V gene, CDR1 is GTSNPN and CDR2 is SVGIG (reference sequence). V lost 0 bases and J lost 0, with 17 bases in between. This CDR3 region has 17 residues. As DNA, the CDR3 is TGTGCCTGGAGTGTAAGGTGGGATGACAGATACCAAGAGACCCAGTACTTC. Translated, it gives CAWSVRWDDRYQETQYF.

The chain links TRBV20-1 to TRBJ2-5, with D unresolved. Trimming shortened V by 2 bases and J by 1 base, and 14 bases separated the two germline ends. Germline values: CDR1 DFQATT, CDR2 SNEGSKA (reference sequence). The CDR3 totals 15 residues. Here the CDR3 DNA reads TGCAGTGCTAGAATGGGGATATCCATCCAAGAGACCCAGTACTTC. The encoded protein is CSARMGISIQETQYF.

This clonotype was found a few times. The chain has TRBV20-1 and TRBJ2-5; 8 nucleotides match TRBD2. Gene TRBJ2-7 matches the end of the DNA better, so the J call may be wrong. The CDR3 spans 14 residues. Germline CDR1 reads DFQATT; CDR2 reads SNEGSKA (reference sequence). This chain's CDR3 is CSARVGRAAYEQYF. The CDR3 DNA sequence: TGCAGTGCTAGAGTCGGGAGGGCCGCCTACGAGCAGTACTTC.

This chain connects TRBV20-1 to TRBJ2-3; no clear D. V lost 4 bases, J lost 1 base, and 9 bases lay in between. CDR3 length: 13 residues. Germline V gives CDR1 DFQATT, CDR2 SNEGSKA (reference sequence). As DNA, the CDR3 is TGCAGTGCTATAAATGCCCGCACAGATACGCAGTATTTT. This codes for CSAINARTDTQYF.

This clonotype came up a few times. The chain joins TRBV29-1 to TRBJ2-1; the D gene is possibly TRBD2 (6 bases). The length of the CDR3 is 14 residues. Trimming cost V 4 bases and J 5 bases, with 15 bases left between them. Germline V CDR1 and CDR2: SQVTM, ANQGSEA. The CDR3 nucleotides are TGCAGCGTTGGACCCAGACTAGGGAACAATGAGCAGTTCTTC. It specifies CSVGPRLGNNEQFF.

This chain uses TRBV6-2 or TRBV6-3 with TRBJ2-7; 10 nucleotides align to TRBD2. Per the germline V gene, CDR1 is MNHEY and CDR2 is SVGEGT. The CDR3 spans 15 residues. Losses at the gene ends were 0 bases for V and 5 bases for J; bases not matched to a gene: 4. DNA of the CDR3: TGTGCCAGCAGTTACTCGGTACTAGCGGGAAACGAGCAGTACTTC. This gives the protein CASSYSVLAGNEQYF.

This chain joins TRBV5-1 and TRBJ2-5; TRBD2 matches 13 bases. The CDR3 covers 17 residues. The V gene end was trimmed by 0 bases and the J gene end by 1 base; junction bases not matched to a gene: 3. Germline V lookup: CDR1 SGHRS, CDR2 YFSETQ. The CDR3 nucleotides read TGCGCCAGCAGCTTGGCCGGGACTAGCGGGACCCAAGAGACCCAGTACTTC. This codes for CASSLAGTSGTQETQYF.

This clonotype has more than one count but fewer than ten. The chain employs TRBV28 and TRBJ2-3, with 8 nucleotides matching TRBD2. CDR3 length equals 17 residues. Germline V gene lookup returns CDR1 MDHEN and CDR2 SYDVKM. V shed 5 bases and J 6 bases; nucleotides not matched to a gene: 16. CDR3 region: CASSPPTLAGRGDTQYF. CDR3 sequence (DNA): TGTGCCAGCAGTCCCCCCACCTTAGCGGGGAGGGGGGATACGCAGTATTTT.

The V gene is TRBV4-3, the J gene TRBJ1-5; D not certain. V was pared by 4 bases and J by 9 bases, with 13 bases between. Germline assignment: CDR1 LGHNA and CDR2 YSLEER. This CDR3 has 13 residues. The CDR3 coding sequence is TGCGCCAGCAGCCGCACCTCTTCTGGGCCCCAGCATTTT. Translating it yields CASSRTSSGPQHF.

The chain links TRBV20-1 to TRBJ2-1; D is uncertain. V lost 8 bases to trimming and J lost 5 bases, with 7 bases between them. From germline, CDR1 is DFQATT and CDR2 SNEGSKA (reference sequence). The CDR3 length is 10 residues. Here the CDR3 DNA reads TGCAGTCCTTTACACAATGAGCAGTTCTTC. It codes for CSPLHNEQFF.

This clonotype appeared a few times. The J gene is TRBJ2-5, the V gene TRBV18; the D is unclear. With 3 bases removed from V and 1 base from J, the gap between germline ends came to 6 bases. CDR1 is KGHSH and CDR2 is LQKENI in the germline V gene. This CDR3 has 13 residues. Here the CDR3 reads CASSPISQETQYF. CDR3 in DNA: TGTGCCAGCTCACCGATCAGCCAAGAGACCCAGTACTTC.